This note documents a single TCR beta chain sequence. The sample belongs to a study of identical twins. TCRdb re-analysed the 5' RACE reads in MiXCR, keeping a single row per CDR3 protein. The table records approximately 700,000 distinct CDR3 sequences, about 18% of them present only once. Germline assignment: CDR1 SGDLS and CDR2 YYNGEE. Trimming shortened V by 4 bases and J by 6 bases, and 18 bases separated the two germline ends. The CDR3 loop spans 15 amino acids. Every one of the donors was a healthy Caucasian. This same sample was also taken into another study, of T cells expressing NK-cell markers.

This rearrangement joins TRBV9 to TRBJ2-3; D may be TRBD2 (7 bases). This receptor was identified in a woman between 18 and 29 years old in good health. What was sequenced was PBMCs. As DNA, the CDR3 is TGTGCCAGCAGCCTCCCCAGGGGAGGGCCGGATACGCAGTATTTT. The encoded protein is CASSLPRGGPDTQYF.